The TCR beta chain described here comes from a study of Graves' ophthalmopathy and Graves' hyperthyroidism. Study-wide results and caveats: Also, most clonotypes expanded in the thyroid above 0.001 frequency appeared in blood. In separating ophthalmopathy from stable hyperthyroidism, a 13-signature model achieved 85% to 90% sensitivity and around 80% specificity. Ophthalmopathy progression was predicted by the model at less than 71% sensitivity and approximately 72% specificity.

Amplification from RNA transcripts yielded the TCR beta CDR3 regions. First-round RT-PCR relied on HTBI primers, and a second-round multiplex PCR came next. TCRdb passed the multiplex PCR reads through MiXCR, listing each CDR3 protein once. The sample lists almost 750,000 distinct CDR3 sequences, 40% occurring once. The table lists this clonotype with many counts. Its target is unknown. The specimen was peripheral blood. This receptor was obtained from an adult man with Graves' ophthalmopathy.

CDR3 sequence (DNA): TGTGCCAGCAGTGACCCTTCTCGTAGTAACTATGGCTACACCTTC. Protein: CASSDPSRSNYGYTF. This chain links TRBV6-1 with TRBJ1-2; D is unresolved. V dropped 3 bases and J dropped 1 base, with 12 bases sitting between them. Looked up from germline, CDR1 is MNHNS and CDR2 is SASEGT. CDR3 length: 15 residues.